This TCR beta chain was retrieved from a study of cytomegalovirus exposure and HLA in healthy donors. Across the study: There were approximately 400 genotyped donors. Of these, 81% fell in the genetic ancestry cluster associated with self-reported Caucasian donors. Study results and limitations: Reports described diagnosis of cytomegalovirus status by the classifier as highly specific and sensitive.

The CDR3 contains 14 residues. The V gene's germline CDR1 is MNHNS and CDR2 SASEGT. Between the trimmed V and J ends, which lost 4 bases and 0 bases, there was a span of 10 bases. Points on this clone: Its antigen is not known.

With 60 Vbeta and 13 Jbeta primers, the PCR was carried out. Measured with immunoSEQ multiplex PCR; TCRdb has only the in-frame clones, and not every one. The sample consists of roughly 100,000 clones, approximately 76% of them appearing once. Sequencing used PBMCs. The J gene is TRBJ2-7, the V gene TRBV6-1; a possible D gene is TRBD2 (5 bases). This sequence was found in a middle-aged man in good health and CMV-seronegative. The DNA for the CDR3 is TGTGCCAGCAGTGGGACTGCCAGCTCCTACGAGCAGTACTTC. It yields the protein CASSGTASSYEQYF.